Following are 18 T cell receptor beta chains from one sample sequenced in a study of beta chain features in type 1 diabetes. Reverse transcribing all isolated RNA meant expressed TCRB transcripts were sequenced. Sequenced by immunoSEQ multiplex PCR; TCRdb stores in-frame clones only, minus some. This table holds roughly 230,000 clones, 9.6% found once. The specimen sequenced was naive CD4+ T cells from blood. The receptors were sampled from a woman aged 18-29 years in good health.

This clone was detected many times. The chain links TRBV7-9 to TRBJ2-3; 9 nucleotides align to TRBD1. The CDR3 extends over 13 amino acids. V gave up 11 bases and J gave up 2 bases; unmatched junction bases: 5. CDR1 and CDR2 from the germline V gene are SEHNR and FQNEAQ (reference sequence). CDR3 sequence (DNA): TGTGCCCGGACAGGGGAACTCACAGATACGCAGTATTTT. It yields the protein CARTGELTDTQYF.

This chain connects TRBV19 to TRBJ1-2; the match to TRBD1 covers 11 bases. Germline V lookup: CDR1 LNHDA, CDR2 SQIVND (reference sequence). With V trimmed by 4 bases and J by 4 bases, 5 bases remained unmatched. The CDR3 runs to 15 residues. The CDR3 coding sequence is TGTGCCAGTAGTACCCAGGGACAGGGGGGCTATGGCTACACCTTC. Translation gives CASSTQGQGGYGYTF.

The chain is built from TRBV7-9 and TRBJ2-7, with a possible D match to TRBD1 (6 bases). Trimming cost V 7 bases and J 4 bases, with 26 bases left between them. The CDR3 covers 17 residues. Looked up from germline, CDR1 is SEHNR and CDR2 is FQNEAQ (reference sequence). Here the CDR3 DNA reads TGTGCCAGCAACCCCGGTTTCCAGGTCAGGACAGATTACGAGCAGTACTTC. This translates into CASNPGFQVRTDYEQYF.

This sequence joins TRBV19 and TRBJ2-6, with 11 bases that match TRBD1. This CDR3 is built from 21 residues. Losses at the gene ends were 7 bases for V and 0 bases for J; bases not matched to a gene: 17. CDR1 is LNHDA and CDR2 is SQIVND in the germline V gene (reference sequence). The CDR3 sequence: CASTIDGTGGLTISGANVLTF. For the CDR3, the DNA is TGTGCCAGTACCATAGATGGGACAGGGGGTTTGACTATCTCTGGGGCCAACGTCCTGACTTTC. Full variable domain (rest looked up from reference TRBV19 and TRBJ2-6): DGGITQSPKYLFRKEGQNVTLSCEQNLNHDAMYWYRQDPGQGLRLIYYSQIVNDFQKGDIAEGYSVSREKKESFPLTVTSAQKNPTAFYLCASTIDGTGGLTISGANVLTFGAGSRLTVL.

J is TRBJ2-3 and V is TRBV5-1; 15 bases line up with TRBD2. Losses at the gene ends were 3 bases for V and 7 bases for J; bases not matched to a gene: 9. CDR3 size: 17 residues. CDR1 is SGHRS and CDR2 is YFSETQ in the germline V gene. CDR3 in amino acids: CASSWGLAGGPTNTQYF. The CDR3 DNA reads TGCGCCAGCAGCTGGGGACTAGCGGGGGGCCCTACTAATACGCAGTATTTT.

This clone was counted a few times. CDR3 nucleotides: TGCAGCGTTGGGGCTGACAGTGCAAGCGGCTACACCTTC. Encoded protein: CSVGADSASGYTF. The chain joins TRBV29-1 to TRBJ1-2, with D tentatively TRBD1 (5 bases). Trimming removed 4 bases at V and 8 bases at J, with 17 bases between. This CDR3 has 13 amino acids. From germline, CDR1 is SQVTM and CDR2 ANQGSEA.

This chain uses TRBV6-6 with TRBJ1-2; 7 bases line up with TRBD1. The CDR3 is 13 residues long. V shed 6 bases and J 4 bases; nucleotides not matched to a gene: 5. Germline V gene sequence: CDR1 MNHNY, CDR2 SVGAGI (reference sequence). CDR3 sequence (DNA): TGTGCCAGCAGGGTTGACAGGGTCTATGGCTACACCTTC. This sequence encodes CASRVDRVYGYTF.

The chain links TRBV6-1 to TRBJ2-7, with a possible D match to TRBD1 (8 bases). CDR1 is MNHNS and CDR2 is SASEGT in the germline V gene. Deletions cut 6 bases from V and 2 bases from J, with 14 bases between. The CDR3 totals 14 residues. The CDR3, as DNA: TGTGCCAGCAGCCAACAGGGGGGGACCTACGAGCAGTACTTC. As protein: CASSQQGGTYEQYF.

The table lists this clone with a few counts. The chain carries TRBV7-8 and TRBJ2-1, with TRBD2 as a possible D gene (6 bases). The CDR3 is 17 amino acids. Germline lookup yields CDR1 SGHVS and CDR2 FQNEAQ. Trimming shortened V by 4 bases and J by 8 bases, and 24 bases separated the two germline ends. CDR3 coding DNA: TGTGCCAGCAGCTCCCCCCGGGCGCGGGGCTTTGAGGATGAGCAGTTCTTC. Its translation: CASSSPRARGFEDEQFF.

This rearrangement joins TRBV5-4 to TRBJ1-1; D is uncertain. Trimming pared 0 bases from V and 1 base from J, leaving 7 bases between. The V gene's germline CDR1 is SGHNT and CDR2 YYREEE (reference sequence). The CDR3 covers 14 residues. The CDR3 loop reads CASSLVGTNTEAFF. The CDR3 DNA is TGTGCCAGCAGCTTGGTTGGCACGAACACTGAAGCTTTCTTT.

The table lists this clone with a few counts. The chain carries TRBV30 and TRBJ1-4; D remains ambiguous. The CDR3 contains 15 residues. V was clipped by 3 bases and J by 0 bases, with 11 bases between them. The germline gives CDR1 GTSNPN, CDR2 SVGIG (reference sequence). The CDR3 here is CAWRVGIATNEKLFF. The DNA for the CDR3 is TGTGCCTGGAGGGTCGGGATCGCAACTAATGAAAAACTGTTTTTT.

This chain uses TRBV6-5 with TRBJ1-5; no clear D gene. The V end lost 1 base, the J end lost 6 bases, and 10 bases lay between the germline ends. CDR3 length: 14 amino acids. CDR1 is MNHEY, CDR2 SVGAGI, per germline. CDR3 protein: CASSYYSRGQPQHF. CDR3 nucleotide sequence: TGTGCCAGCAGTTACTACTCTCGGGGTCAGCCCCAGCATTTT.

CDR3: CASRDSWKKRYTF. The CDR3 DNA sequence: TGTGCCAGCCGGGACAGTTGGAAAAAGCGCTACACCTTC. The V gene is TRBV19, the J gene TRBJ1-2; 7 bases are shared with TRBD1. Germline trimming cut 9 bases from V and 9 bases from J; bases unmatched to any gene: 13. The CDR3 extends over 13 amino acids. In germline, CDR1 is LNHDA, CDR2 SQIVND (reference sequence).

The CDR3 is CASSEIIGGGQPQHF. In DNA, the CDR3 is TGTGCCAGCAGTGAAATTATTGGGGGCGGTCAGCCCCAGCATTTT. The chain recombines TRBV2 with TRBJ1-5, with D perhaps TRBD1 (6 bases). The CDR3 runs to 15 residues. The V gene's germline CDR1 is SNHLY and CDR2 FYNNEI. The V and J ends lost 2 bases and 6 bases respectively, with 14 bases between them. Drawing the rest from reference TRBV2 and TRBJ1-5, the complete variable domain is EPEVTQTPSHQVTQMGQEVILRCVPISNHLYFYWYRQILGQKVEFLVSFYNNEISEKSEIFDDQFSVERPDGSNFTLKIRSTKLEDSAMYFCASSEIIGGGQPQHFGDGTRLSIL.

This clone has a handful of counts. V usage is TRBV19 and J usage is TRBJ2-5, with a possible D match to TRBD1 (5 bases). This CDR3 contains 12 residues. V shed 4 bases and J shed 5 bases, with 8 bases lying between them. Germline V CDR1 and CDR2: LNHDA, SQIVND (reference sequence). CDR3 sequence: CASSTGWETQYF. CDR3 coding DNA: TGTGCCAGTAGTACAGGGTGGGAGACCCAGTACTTC.

The chain recombines TRBV5-6 with TRBJ2-7, with D possibly TRBD1 on 6 matching bases. The CDR3 spans 18 residues. V was pared by 0 bases and J by 3 bases, with 22 bases between. The germline gives CDR1 SGHDT, CDR2 YYEEEE. The CDR3 is CASSLVSLEAARGYEQYF. CDR3 sequence (DNA): TGTGCCAGCAGCTTGGTTTCCCTGGAAGCGGCCAGGGGCTACGAGCAGTACTTC.

The chain carries TRBV7-9 and TRBJ1-5; TRBD1 matches at 8 bases. Germline lookup yields CDR1 SEHNR and CDR2 FQNEAQ (reference sequence). Unmatched junction bases numbered 3, after V lost 5 bases and J lost 0 bases. The CDR3 has 15 amino acids. This CDR3 is CASSRTGLSNQPQHF. The DNA of the CDR3 is TGTGCCAGCAGCCGGACAGGGCTTAGCAATCAGCCCCAGCATTTT.

This clone was seen a few times. This sequence joins TRBV30 and TRBJ1-6, with D perhaps TRBD1 (5 bases). The CDR3 contains 15 residues. The germline V gene has CDR1 GTSNPN and CDR2 SVGIG (reference sequence). V lost 3 bases and J 7 bases, leaving 16 bases between the germline ends. The CDR3 coding sequence is TGTGCCTGGAGCCTCAAGGGGTTAGTAAATTCACCCCTCCACTTT. Translating gives CAWSLKGLVNSPLHF.